The present TCR beta chain was sequenced within a study of T cell repertoires in cytomegalovirus infection. Study overall: HLA-B-restricted CMV epitopes that are well studied, plus recently identified HLA-C-restricted ones, were used by the study. Signatures in public TCR beta sequences pointed to both CMV infection and matching HLA type. Study-level points and caveats: Pooled public TCR beta family frequency picked out CMV carriers with the relevant HLA. CMV-specific TCR beta clonotypes restricted by HLA-C dominated the ex vivo response.

About this clonotype: The antigen is undetermined.

Germline assignment: CDR1 SGHTA and CDR2 FQGNSA. The CDR3 covers 18 residues. The ends lost 2 bases at V and 4 bases at J; junction bases unmatched: 8. TCRdb reprocessed the reads via MiXCR and lists one record per CDR3 protein. The repertoire holds about 830,000 distinct CDR3 sequences, with 30% to 35% as singletons. The V gene is TRBV7-2, the J gene TRBJ2-1; 13 bases agree with TRBD2. The sequencing here drew on cultured CD8+ T cells from PBMCs, taken from culture after CMV antigen stimulation. The sequence was collected from a human donor in good health (CMV status not recorded). Some clones in this sample may be carry-over from other donors' samples. DNA of the CDR3: TGTGCCAGCAGCTTATTCGGACTAGCGGGGGCCTTATACAATGAGCAGTTCTTC. Translated, it gives CASSLFGLAGALYNEQFF.